This TCR beta chain was sequenced in a study of cytomegalovirus exposure and HLA in healthy donors (TCRdb year 2017). Looking at the study overall: An earlier analysis of 587 of the donors reported about 260 Gb of sequence data and 117 million unique TCR beta sequences obtained from roughly 180 million T cells. A later analysis re-examined previously published TCR beta repertoires from just over 650 donors and added high-resolution HLA genotyping to investigate patterns of TCR occurrence. Class I and class II HLA loci were covered by the typing at four-digit resolution. The study used immunosequencing to profile the T cell repertoires of several hundred subjects and linked those repertoires to cytomegalovirus serostatus. The genetic ancestry cluster associated with self-reported Caucasian donors included 80% to 90% of the 300 to 400 genotyped donors. Among 300 to 500 genotyped donors of the cohort, an average of approximately 240,000 unique TCR beta nucleotide sequences was sequenced per donor, of which about 18% were non-productive. An early release covering roughly 580 HLA-typed donors comprised roughly 300 gigabases of sequencing data and approximately 80 million unique TCR sequences. The study was designed to test whether signatures of past pathogen exposure could be identified by cataloging public T cell receptors. A later genetic analysis took genome-wide SNP genotypes for about 55% of the 666 donors and used that subset as a discovery cohort. Rather than drawing on any new phenotypic data, the later analysis identified candidate immune exposures from TCR beta sequences and the way those sequences occurred across donors. Roughly 5 DR-DQ haplotypes were handled as single units for association and clustering, since linkage in the cohort was strong. Typing coverage differed by locus: A, B, C, DRB1 and DQB1 were typed in roughly 620-630 donors, DQA1 in 522, DPA1 in over 600, and DPB1 in around 490. In an earlier analysis of several hundred of the donors, high-throughput TCR beta sequencing was used to judge whether each TCR beta V gene segment behaved as functional or pseudogenic. All discovery cohort repertoires had been generated using a single sequencing platform. In addition to the first cohort of 666 subjects, a separate validation cohort of over 90 different subjects was used. To predict cytomegalovirus infection status, the study combined high-throughput TCR immunosequencing, statistical association of individual TCRs with disease status, and machine learning. Alongside the repertoire data, information on donor age, sex, ethnicity and CMV serostatus was compiled.

The research as a whole found: Most TCR sequences were seen in very few donors, while some public TCRs were found in many individuals. Correlated functional status among segregating V segments might reflect linkage disequilibrium, but an unknown experimental factor could not be ruled out. Sequencing depth was assumed to be roughly uniform across donors in the presence/absence analyses, though that assumption may not hold. This cohort had only TCR beta chains sequenced, and the lack of alpha or paired-chain data limited which features could be detected. A later genetic analysis reported fewer N-insertions in productive TCRs among donors in an Asian-associated ancestry cluster than the roughly 720-donor mean. In an earlier analysis of fewer than 750 of the donors, most TCR beta V segments were observed in productive rearrangements about 90% or about 30% of the time, broadly matching IMGT annotations. The sequencing pipeline was judged likely to have produced a cluster of highly shared sequence variants as a technical artifact. Because counts were too low, seventeen rarely observed V segments, including chromosome 9 orphons, were excluded from the earlier analysis of under 650 of the donors. The study gave a list of under 200 TCR beta chains associated with cytomegalovirus. In a later analysis, TCR association rates were found to vary across HLA loci, with the most associated TCRs seen for DRB1 alleles and the fewest for HLA-C alleles. In a later analysis, 16,951 TCR beta sequences were associated with specific HLA alleles at a false discovery rate of 0.05. Several of the top co-occurrence clusters appeared to be linked to parvovirus B19, influenza, CMV and Epstein-Barr virus, according to a later analysis. In vitro tests confirmed that three of the cytomegalovirus-associated TCR beta chains recognize cytomegalovirus antigens. In a later genetic analysis, a missense DCLRE1C variant was associated with V-gene and J-gene trimming of TCR beta chains, and the association was replicated in an independent cohort. The authors suggested that the approach could potentially be extended to other disease states and immunological phenotypes. Because HLA typing was unavailable for some donors at each locus, only the typed subset was used in association tests. CMV serostatus was the only immune exposure information available for the cohort. The classifier was reported to diagnose cytomegalovirus status with high specificity and sensitivity in both the original cohort and the validation cohort. When HLA alleles, especially DR and DQ, strongly co-occurred, attributing TCR associations to individual alleles was difficult. Compared with equally common non-associated chains, HLA-associated TCR beta chains in a later analysis were more clonally expanded and had lower generation probabilities. A further reported finding was that TCR beta sequences accurately predicted the HLA-A and HLA-B alleles for most subjects in the first cohort. In a later analysis, most CMV-associated TCR beta chains were found to appear HLA-restricted, with HLA associations seemingly driven largely by CMV exposure. Because the 87-base-pair reads could not distinguish some IMGT-functional V segments, including TRBV6-2 and TRBV6-3, those segments were excluded.

To note about this clone: Its recognized antigen is unknown. No qualities accompany the bases; no much larger clone lies one base away.

Library prep was done by the immunoSEQ multiplex PCR assay. For the multiplex PCR, a mixture combining 60 forward primers for TCR Vbeta segments and 13 reverse primers for TCR Jbeta segments was used. Amplification of the CDR3 region of rearranged TCR beta genes was performed with a multiplex PCR assay on genomic DNA. Amplified TCR beta libraries were sequenced as 87-base-pair reads on the Illumina HiSeq System. The paper's processing steps were these. In a later analysis, approximately 74 million unique TCR beta chains were counted across the roughly 670 repertoires, and roughly 11 million of these chains were shared by at least two donors. Raw reads were error-corrected and collapsed into unique sequences by a nearest-neighbor algorithm in which closely related sequences were merged to remove PCR and sequencing errors. Alignment of CDR3 sequences to IMGT reference sequences was used to assign V, D and J gene segments. Each retained sequence needed at least a six-nucleotide match to both a V gene segment and a J gene segment. Rearrangements were classified as productive when the CDR3 lacked stop codons and remained in frame with V and J, and all other rearrangements were classified as non-productive. Following IMGT convention, CDR3 was defined as the stretch from the second conserved V-encoded cysteine up to the conserved J-encoded phenylalanine. Sequences without an unambiguous match to a single V gene segment were excluded from the earlier analysis of almost 600 of the donors. An earlier analysis of almost 600 of the donors classified V segments as functional when productive rearrangements were above 56.7% and as segregating when the standard deviation between donors was above 5%. To diagnose cytomegalovirus status from the catalog of TCR beta chain sequences, a statistical classification framework was built. In a later analysis, V and J genes were assigned by comparing TCR nucleotide sequences against IMGT/GENE-DB human TR gene sequences. The TCRdist pipeline was used in a later analysis to assign CDR3 sequences and most-parsimonious VDJ recombination scenarios. In a later analysis, every TCR beta chain was defined by the combination of its CDR3 amino acid sequence and its V-gene family, and reads without a unique V-gene family were dropped. As a way to deal with suspected cross-contamination and a sequencing artifact, a later analysis dropped hundreds of nucleotide sequences that were highly shared and had low generation probability. For each public chain, a later analysis derived a clonal expansion index from normalized ranks of inferred template counts within each repertoire. In a later analysis, generation probabilities were computed with a VDJ recombination model fitted to out-of-frame rearrangements, and the resulting probabilities were checked against IGoR. A later analysis scored TCR-TCR, TCR-HLA and TCR-CMV co-occurrence with hypergeometric tests, applying a repertoire-size bias correction to TCR pairs. In a later analysis, false discovery rates were estimated by permuting HLA or CMV assignments 20 times. In a later analysis, co-occurring TCRs were grouped with DBSCAN, and TCRdist sequence similarity was added when clustering was performed within HLA-allele-positive subsets. Repertoires with fewer than 30,000 or more than 120,000 public chains were left out of co-occurrence clustering, as were about 5 repertoires with anomalous nucleotide sharing. The table was pulled from immuneACCESS by TCRdb, which kept in-frame rearrangements only. Such tables lose some clones; where checked, under half of the loss comes from unresolved V genes, and the rest has no known cause. V and J calls and clone size are copied from that table; D and trimming were computed from the DNA. In all, the sample holds 140,000 to 150,000 clones, and around 82% of those were seen once. The ten largest clones add up to 2.5% to 3.5% of the sample.

The cohort was made up of several hundred healthy bone marrow donors. At the time of sampling, every cohort member was nominally healthy, though immune exposures that went unrecorded were likely present. The donor tested CMV seronegative and was one of the 352 seronegative cohort members. Each donor provided a peripheral blood sample, and peripheral blood mononuclear cells were used for TCR beta sequencing. The Qiagen DNeasy Blood Extraction Kit was used to extract genomic DNA from the blood cell samples. Including cysteine and phenylalanine, the CDR3 has 12 amino acids. CDR3 DNA is the only sequence kept; it has 36 bases, read in frame from the first base. The junction shows trimming of 4 bases on V and 0 bases on J, plus 6 bases between the germline ends. Based on the germline V gene (reference sequence), the CDR1 and CDR2 sequences are GTSNPN and SVGIG.

Sample: PBMCs. The TCR sequence derives from a female donor in good health and CMV-seronegative. The chain is assembled from TRBV30 and TRBJ1-1; too little of a D gene remains to name it. The nucleotide sequence reads TGTGCCTGGACAGGCATGAACACTGAAGCTTTCTTT. Its coded protein is CAWTGMNTEAFF.